This T cell receptor beta chain was found in a study of T cells in Graves' hyperthyroidism and ophthalmopathy. Each 10 ml fresh peripheral blood draw supplied the PBMCs. The CDR3 is 17 amino acids. The ends lost 5 bases at V and 4 bases at J; junction bases unmatched: 9. The V gene's germline CDR1 is MNHNS and CDR2 SASEGT. RNA transcripts served as the template for amplifying TCR beta CDR3 regions. Primed by the HTBI set, a first-round RT-PCR was run on the TCR CDR3. TCRdb passed the multiplex PCR reads through MiXCR, listing each CDR3 protein once. The sample records around 690,000 distinct CDR3 sequences, under 25% being singletons.

The chain carries TRBV6-1 and TRBJ2-7, with TRBD2 matching 15 bases. Sequencing used blood. The TCR comes from a man aged 25 to 45 with Graves' ophthalmopathy. DNA of the CDR3: TGTGCCAGCAGTTTAGAGGGACTAGCGGGAGGCGTTTACGAGCAGTACTTC. It codes for CASSLEGLAGGVYEQYF.